The rows below give T cell receptor beta chains drawn from one sample of a study of beta chain features in type 1 diabetes. This table comes from immunoSEQ multiplex PCR, and its TCRdb copy is limited to in-frame clones, with some not included. This sample has 250,000 to 300,000 clones, with roughly an eighth found just once. Sequenced material: naive CD4+ T cells from blood. These TCRs come from a man aged 25-45 years with type 1 diabetes. CDR3s include the opening cysteine and the closing phenylalanine or tryptophan. The D gene is left open where the match is weak. Some rows have no size entry. The others give once, few or many, or a class for an expanded clone.

15	TRBV5-4	NA	TRBJ2-5	few	CASSIVVGGRETQYF	TGTGCCAGCAGCATCGTCGTCGGGGGGCGAGAGACCCAGTACTTC
11	TRBV5-6	NA	TRBJ2-7	few	CASSLYEEQYF	TGTGCCAGCAGCTTGTATGAGGAGCAGTACTTC
16	TRBV5-4	NA	TRBJ2-7	few	CASSHGAASPSYEQYF	TGTGCCAGCAGCCATGGGGCGGCATCTCCCTCCTACGAGCAGTACTTC
15	TRBV30	NA	TRBJ2-1	few	CAWSDQTAEYNEQFF	TGTGCCTGGAGTGACCAGACTGCGGAATACAATGAGCAGTTCTTC
14	TRBV7-3	TRBD1	TRBJ2-7	NA	CASSPQGNYYEQYF	TGTGCCAGCAGCCCACAGGGGAACTACTACGAGCAGTACTTC
13	TRBV7-3	NA	TRBJ2-7	NA	CASSLGLANEQYF	TGTGCCAGCAGCTTAGGGCTAGCGAACGAGCAGTACTTC
15	TRBV28	TRBD1	TRBJ2-7	NA	CASSPYGQGMGEQYF	TGTGCCAGCAGTCCCTACGGACAGGGGATGGGGGAGCAGTACTTC
16	TRBV29-1	NA	TRBJ1-2	few	CSVEITSNRGIYGYTF	TGCAGCGTTGAAATTACCAGTAATCGGGGGATATATGGCTACACCTTC
14	TRBV19	TRBD2	TRBJ2-7	NA	CASSTSGSSYEQYF	TGTGCCAGTAGCACTAGCGGGAGCTCCTACGAGCAGTACTTC
15	TRBV15	NA	TRBJ1-3	few	CATSPRRGSGNTIYF	TGTGCCACCAGCCCGCGCAGGGGTTCCGGAAACACCATATATTTT
16	TRBV28	NA	TRBJ2-2	few	CASILGGRANTGELFF	TGTGCCAGCATTCTCGGCGGGCGCGCGAACACCGGGGAGCTGTTTTTT
15	TRBV6-5	NA	TRBJ2-7	NA	CASSYSSGVGYEQYF	TGTGCCAGCAGTTACTCCTCCGGGGTTGGCTACGAGCAGTACTTC
17	TRBV5-1	TRBD2	TRBJ2-1	NA	CASSWGLAGNSYNEQFF	TGCGCCAGCAGCTGGGGACTAGCGGGAAACTCCTACAATGAGCAGTTCTTC